This TCR beta chain was identified during a study of cytomegalovirus exposure and HLA in healthy donors. Repertoires were generated with immunoSEQ multiplex PCR, while TCRdb's copy carries only in-frame clones and drops some. The sample holds 150,000 to 200,000 clones, about 89% seen once. Between the trimmed V and J ends, which lost 5 bases and 7 bases, there was a span of 7 bases. The CDR3 contains 11 residues. The germline gives CDR1 ENHRY, CDR2 SYGVKD. Study-level points and caveats: As confirmed in vitro, a few CMV-associated chains were specific for CMV antigens.

The count of this clone is one. The antigen is unknown. A roughly 130-subject validation cohort, separate from the roughly 670-subject first cohort, supplied the donors. Specimen: PBMCs. V and J are TRBV10-3 and TRBJ2-3; D is uncertain. This TCR was sampled from a woman under 30 in good health and CMV-seropositive. The CDR3 nucleotides read TGTGCCATCAGTCCCTTGTATACGCAGTATTTT. Residues: CAISPLYTQYF.